This T cell receptor (beta chain) was recovered during a study of cytomegalovirus exposure and HLA in healthy donors. Whole-study results and caveats: Cytomegalovirus status, reportedly, was diagnosed with high specificity and sensitivity by the classifier. Researchers reported in a later analysis that common viral pathogens appeared linked to several top clusters.

This clone was seen a few times. Its matching antigen is unknown. The sample contains more than one DNA sequence encoding this CDR3. Germline V gives CDR1 LNHDA, CDR2 SQIVND (reference sequence). Trimming stripped 3 bases from V and 10 bases from J, with 7 bases between. CDR3 length: 12 residues. PCR involved 60 Vbeta and 13 Jbeta primers. Produced via immunoSEQ multiplex PCR; TCRdb's table is partial and in-frame only. Of around 85,000 clones in the sample, over 70% were seen once. The sequence came from a man aged 45-65 years in good health and CMV-seropositive. The gene calls are TRBV19 and TRBJ1-6; D gene unclear. Sequences were obtained from PBMCs. The CDR3 sequence: CASSISDSPLHF. CDR3 coding DNA: TGTGCCAGTAGTATTAGCGACTCACCCCTCCACTTT. Using reference TRBV19 and TRBJ1-6 for the parts outside the CDR3, the full variable domain is DGGITQSPKYLFRKEGQNVTLSCEQNLNHDAMYWYRQDPGQGLRLIYYSQIVNDFQKGDIAEGYSVSREKKESFPLTVTSAQKNPTAFYLCASSISDSPLHFGNGTRLTVT.